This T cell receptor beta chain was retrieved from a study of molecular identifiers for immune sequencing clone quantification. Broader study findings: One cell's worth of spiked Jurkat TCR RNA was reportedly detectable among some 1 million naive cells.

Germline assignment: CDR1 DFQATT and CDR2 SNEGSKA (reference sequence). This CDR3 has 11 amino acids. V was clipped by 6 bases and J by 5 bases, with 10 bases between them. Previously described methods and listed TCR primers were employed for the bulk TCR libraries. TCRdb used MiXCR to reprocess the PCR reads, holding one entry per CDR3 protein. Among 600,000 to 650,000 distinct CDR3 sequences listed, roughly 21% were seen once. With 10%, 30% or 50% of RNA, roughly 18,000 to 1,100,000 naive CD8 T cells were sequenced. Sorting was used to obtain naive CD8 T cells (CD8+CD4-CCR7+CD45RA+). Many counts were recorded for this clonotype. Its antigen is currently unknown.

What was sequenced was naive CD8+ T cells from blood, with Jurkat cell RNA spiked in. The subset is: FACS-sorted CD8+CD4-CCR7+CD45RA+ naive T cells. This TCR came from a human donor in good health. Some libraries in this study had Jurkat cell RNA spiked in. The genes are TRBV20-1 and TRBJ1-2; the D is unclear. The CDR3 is CSAPAEYGYTF. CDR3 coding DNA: TGCAGTGCCCCAGCCGAGTATGGCTACACCTTC.